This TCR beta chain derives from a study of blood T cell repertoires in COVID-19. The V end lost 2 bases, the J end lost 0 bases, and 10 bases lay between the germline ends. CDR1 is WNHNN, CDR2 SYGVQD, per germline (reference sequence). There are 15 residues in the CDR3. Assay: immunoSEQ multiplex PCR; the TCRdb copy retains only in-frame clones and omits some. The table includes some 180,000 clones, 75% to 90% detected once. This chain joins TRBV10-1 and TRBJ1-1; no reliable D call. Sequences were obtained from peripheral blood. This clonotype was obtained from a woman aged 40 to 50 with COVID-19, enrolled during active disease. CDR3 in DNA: TGCGCCAGCAGTGAGGGTGAGCATATGAACACTGAAGCTTTCTTT. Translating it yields CASSEGEHMNTEAFF.